These T cell receptor beta chains were read from a single sample in a study of T-cell reconstitution after alpha-beta-depleted transplantation in children. TCRdb called the PCR reads again in MiXCR, with one record for every CDR3 protein. Of 280,000 or so distinct CDR3 sequences listed, under 14% are singletons. Sequencing was performed on peripheral blood, taken 180 days after TCRalphabeta/CD19-depleted stem cell transplant. Every receptor here comes from a male patient between 2 and 9 years old who had a stem cell transplant for chronic granulomatous disease, so the T cells may come from the graft donor. CDR3s include the opening cysteine and the closing phenylalanine or tryptophan. D genes are given only for firm matches. Not all rows give a size; the values are once, few, many and, for expanded clones, a class.

>TRBJ2-6|.|TRBV2|many
CASSELGAGANVLTF
TGTGCCAGCAGTGAGTTGGGGGCTGGGGCCAACGTCCTGACTTTC
>TRBJ2-7|TRBD1|TRBV20-1|many
CSASRDRGVHEQYF
TGCAGTGCTTCCCGGGACAGGGGGGTCCACGAGCAGTACTTC
>TRBJ2-1|.|TRBV5-1|many
CASSLVTGTGSNEQFF
TGCGCCAGCAGCTTGGTGACTGGGACTGGTAGCAATGAGCAGTTCTTC
>TRBJ2-7|TRBD2|TRBV20-1|many
CSARGSRYEQYF
TGCAGTGCGCGCGGGAGTAGGTACGAGCAGTACTTC
>TRBJ2-2|TRBD1|TRBV29-1|many
CSVGSDRGRNTGELFF
TGCAGCGTTGGTTCGGACAGGGGCCGAAATACCGGGGAGCTGTTTTTT
>TRBJ2-7|.|TRBV7-2|many
CASSQVSYEQYF
TGTGCCAGCAGCCAGGTGTCCTACGAGCAGTACTTC
>TRBJ2-7|.|TRBV28|many
CASSFLHEQYF
TGTGCCAGCAGTTTTCTGCACGAGCAGTACTTC
>TRBJ2-7|.|TRBV4-2|many
CASSLRQESYEQYF
TGTGCCAGCAGCCTCCGACAGGAATCCTACGAGCAGTACTTC
>TRBJ2-1|.|TRBV2|many
CASLARVYNEQFF
TGTGCCAGCCTAGCGCGAGTATACAATGAGCAGTTCTTC
>TRBJ2-7|.|TRBV7-9|many
CATAPGARGSDEQYF
TGTGCCACCGCGCCTGGGGCCAGGGGATCGGACGAGCAGTACTTC
>TRBJ1-1|TRBD1|TRBV12-3/TRBV12-4|many
CASSWTGANTEAFF
TGTGCCAGCAGTTGGACAGGTGCGAACACTGAAGCTTTCTTT
>TRBJ1-4|TRBD1|TRBV5-1|.
CTSSLGQGANQKLFF
TGCACCAGCAGCTTGGGACAGGGGGCCAATCAAAAACTGTTTTTT
>TRBJ1-2|TRBD1|TRBV12-3/TRBV12-4|many
CASGSRGQGSDYGYTF
TGTGCCAGCGGGTCCCGTGGACAGGGGTCAGACTATGGCTACACCTTC
>TRBJ2-3|.|TRBV20-1|many
CSATPGLGDTDTQYF
TGCAGTGCTACACCCGGACTCGGGGACACAGATACGCAGTATTTT
>TRBJ2-5|.|TRBV6-6|many
CASSYSGGETQYF
TGTGCCAGCAGTTACTCGGGCGGAGAGACCCAGTACTTC
>TRBJ2-7|.|TRBV28|many
CASSLGGKTVYEQYF
TGTGCCAGCAGTTTGGGCGGCAAGACCGTTTACGAGCAGTACTTC
>TRBJ2-1|TRBD1|TRBV4-1|many
CASSQAGTGSNEQFF
TGCGCCAGCAGCCAAGCAGGGACAGGGAGCAATGAGCAGTTCTTC
>TRBJ2-1|TRBD1|TRBV28|many
CASSFDDRGVNEQFF
TGTGCCAGCAGTTTCGACGACAGGGGAGTCAATGAGCAGTTCTTC
>TRBJ2-7|.|TRBV28|many
CASSPGWQVVHEQYF
TGTGCCAGCAGTCCGGGTTGGCAAGTCGTCCACGAGCAGTACTTC
>TRBJ1-3|.|TRBV2|many
CASSGLSGNTIYF
TGTGCCAGCAGTGGACTCTCTGGAAACACCATATATTTT
>TRBJ2-4|.|TRBV28|many
CASSLEGEGENIQYF
TGTGCCAGCAGTTTGGAGGGGGAGGGGGAAAACATTCAGTACTTC
>TRBJ1-2|.|TRBV20-1|.
CCARDLRWAPDYGYTF
TGCTGTGCTAGAGATTTACGTTGGGCACCTGACTATGGCTACACCTTC
>TRBJ2-3|.|TRBV7-2|many
CASSLVGGAGDTQYF
TGTGCCAGCAGCTTAGTAGGGGGTGCAGGAGATACGCAGTATTTT
>TRBJ2-7|TRBD1|TRBV7-2|many
CATSTGSEDEQYF
TGTGCCACCTCGACAGGGAGCGAGGACGAGCAGTACTTC
>TRBJ2-1|TRBD2|TRBV27|many
CASSLWTSSEQFF
TGTGCCAGCAGTTTATGGACTAGCAGTGAGCAGTTCTTC
>TRBJ2-5|TRBD1|TRBV18|many
CASSPRGQETQYF
TGTGCCAGCTCACCCAGGGGGCAAGAGACCCAGTACTTC
>TRBJ2-7|TRBD1|TRBV7-9|many
CASSLGQGPLYEQYF
TGTGCCAGCAGCTTAGGACAGGGGCCCCTCTACGAGCAGTACTTC